A single sample is the source of the 17 T cell receptor beta chains below, sequenced in a study of T cell repertoires in cytomegalovirus infection. The antigens these receptors bind are not known. TCRdb used MiXCR to reprocess the reads, holding one entry per CDR3 protein. The sample yields about 740,000 distinct CDR3 sequences, around 32% seen once. The material sequenced was cultured PBMCs, taken from culture after CMV antigen stimulation. The receptors here all came from a human donor in good health (CMV status not recorded). Some clones in this sample may be carry-over from other donors' samples.

A few counts support this clonotype. The rearrangement uses TRBV27 and TRBJ1-2, with 7 bases fitting TRBD1. The CDR3 is 17 amino acids. CDR1 MNHEY and CDR2 SMNVEV come from the germline V gene (reference sequence). V trimming: 0 bases; J trimming: 0 bases; junction bases outside the gene matches: 7. The CDR3 loop is CASSLSHRGLANYGYTF. The CDR3 DNA is TGTGCCAGCAGTTTATCCCACAGGGGCCTAGCTAACTATGGCTACACCTTC.

The rearrangement links TRBV29-1 to TRBJ1-2; TRBD1 aligns across 7 bases. This CDR3 is 13 amino acids long. CDR1 and CDR2 (germline): SQVTM, ANQGSEA. V shed 4 bases and J 7 bases; nucleotides not matched to a gene: 9. In nucleotides, the CDR3 is TGCAGCGTTGGTACGGGCAGGGGGACTGGCTACACCTTC. Translating gives CSVGTGRGTGYTF. Complete variable domain (other parts from reference TRBV29-1 and TRBJ1-2): SAVISQKPSRDICQRGTSLTIQCQVDSQVTMMFWYRQQPGQSLTLIATANQGSEATYESGFVIDKFPISRPNLTFSTLTVSNMSPEDSSIYLCSVGTGRGTGYTFGSGTRLTVV.

V and J are TRBV4-1 and TRBJ1-6; 9 nucleotides align to TRBD1. Looked up from germline, CDR1 is MGHRA and CDR2 is YSYEKL. V shed 0 bases and J 8 bases; nucleotides not matched to a gene: 14. The CDR3 covers 19 residues. CDR3 sequence reads: CASSQDGPPGTGRYSPLHF. CDR3 DNA sequence: TGCGCCAGCAGCCAAGATGGGCCTCCGGGGACAGGGCGATATTCACCCCTCCACTTT.

In its sample, this clonotype was seen a few times. The rearrangement links TRBV7-8 to TRBJ2-3, with TRBD2 matching over 14 bases. Germline V gene lookup returns CDR1 SGHVS and CDR2 FQNEAQ. Trimming at V came to 2 bases and at J to 2 bases, leaving 9 bases not matched to a gene. CDR3 length equals 19 residues. CDR3 protein: CASSLMGLAGVGITDTQYF. CDR3 sequence (DNA): TGTGCCAGCAGCTTAATGGGACTAGCGGGAGTGGGGATCACAGATACGCAGTATTTT.

The rearrangement links TRBV20-1 to TRBJ1-4; tentative D call: TRBD1 (5 bases). Looked up from germline, CDR1 is DFQATT and CDR2 is SNEGSKA (reference sequence). The CDR3 runs to 13 residues. V was trimmed by 3 bases and J by 7 bases, leaving 12 bases between them. This chain's CDR3 is CSASIQGGEKLFF. For the CDR3, the DNA is TGCAGTGCTAGCATCCAGGGAGGTGAAAAACTGTTTTTT.

This clonotype occurred a few times. The chain employs TRBV19 and TRBJ2-7, with unresolved D. The V gene lost 6 bases and the J gene lost 5 bases, with 17 bases spanning the gap. This CDR3 has 14 residues. Germline V gives CDR1 LNHDA, CDR2 SQIVND (reference sequence). The CDR3 region has the DNA TGTGCCAGTAGGGATAGGAATCCCCCTCACGAGCAGTACTTC. It encodes CASRDRNPPHEQYF.

The CDR3 region has the DNA TGTGCCAGCAGTTTTCGGATAGTAAGAGTCAATAGCAATCAGCCCCAGCATTTT. Encoded protein: CASSFRIVRVNSNQPQHF. The chain links TRBV6-2 or TRBV6-3 to TRBJ1-5, with unresolved D. The germline CDR1 and CDR2 sequences are MNHEY and SVGEGT. The CDR3 extends over 18 amino acids. V was trimmed by 4 bases and J by 0 bases, leaving 19 bases between them.

The chain combines TRBV5-4 with TRBJ2-5; 9 nucleotides align to TRBD1. Germline-derived CDR1 and CDR2 are SGHNT and YYREEE (reference sequence). The trim removed 4 bases at V and 5 bases at J, leaving 9 bases unmatched. The CDR3 contains 15 residues. The CDR3 nucleotides read TGTGCCAGCAGCCCCCGGGACAGGGTTCGCGAGACCCAGTACTTC. It codes for CASSPRDRVRETQYF.

Notes on this clonotype: A read error may produce the germline difference seen at one junction end. The chain couples TRBV10-2 to TRBJ2-5, with 11 bases identical to TRBD2. Germline V gives CDR1 WSHSY, CDR2 SAAADI. There are 14 residues in the CDR3. This CDR3 reads CATQTSGDQGTQYF. CDR3 nucleotide sequence: TGCGCCACCCAGACTAGCGGGGACCAAGGGACCCAGTACTTC.

This chain links TRBV27 with TRBJ1-2, with 7 bases fitting TRBD1. After removal of 6 bases from V and 4 bases from J, the junction contained 11 bases not matched to a gene. Per the germline V gene, CDR1 is MNHEY and CDR2 is SMNVEV (reference sequence). The CDR3 loop spans 15 amino acids. DNA of the CDR3: TGTGCCAGCAGAAAACAGGGGCCCTGGGGCTATGGCTACACCTTC. This codes for CASRKQGPWGYGYTF.

Here the CDR3 DNA reads TGCAGTGCCCCCGCGGTACCCCACGAGCAGTACTTC. Its translation is CSAPAVPHEQYF. This rearrangement joins TRBV20-1 to TRBJ2-7; D call uncertain. The CDR3 runs 12 residues. Trimming took 6 bases from V and 5 from J, leaving 14 bases between them. Germline lookup yields CDR1 DFQATT and CDR2 SNEGSKA (reference sequence).

This clonotype was observed many times. This chain joins TRBV28 and TRBJ1-5, with D unclear. The CDR3 has 16 residues. Germline values: CDR1 MDHEN, CDR2 SYDVKM. The ends were cut back, 5 bases at V and 4 bases at J, with 18 bases in the middle. The CDR3 here is CASSLVEATGNQPQHF. The CDR3 DNA reads as TGTGCCAGCAGTCTAGTCGAAGCGACGGGGAATCAGCCCCAGCATTTT.

V usage is TRBV4-1 and J usage is TRBJ1-3, with D uncertain. The CDR3 totals 15 residues. Germline CDR1 MGHRA, CDR2 YSYEKL. Trimming shortened V by 1 base and J by 2 bases, and 9 bases separated the two germline ends. The CDR3 DNA sequence: TGCGCCAGCAGCCAAGGAGTTTGGGCTGGAAACACCATATATTTT. Translated, it gives CASSQGVWAGNTIYF.

This clonotype was detected once. CDR3 sequence reads: CASRPRLAGGHNEQFF. The CDR3 nucleotides are TGTGCCAGCAGACCCAGACTAGCGGGGGGGCATAATGAGCAGTTCTTC. The V call is TRBV3-1, the J call TRBJ2-1; TRBD2 matches at 14 bases. The CDR3 spans 16 residues. The germline V gene encodes CDR1 LGHDT and CDR2 YNNKEL (reference sequence). Losses at the gene ends were 6 bases for V and 7 bases for J; bases not matched to a gene: 8.

The J gene is TRBJ2-3, the V gene TRBV10-3, with no clear D. Germline-derived CDR1 and CDR2 are ENHRY and SYGVKD. The CDR3 extends over 12 amino acids. Between the trimmed V and J ends, which lost 3 bases and 6 bases, there was a span of 7 bases. CDR3 amino acids: CAISEGPDTQYF. CDR3 DNA: TGTGCCATCAGTGAAGGTCCCGATACGCAGTATTTT.

This clonotype appeared a few times. The chain links TRBV28 to TRBJ2-5; possibly TRBD2 for D (6 bases). This CDR3 comprises 16 residues. V lost 3 bases to trimming and J lost 0 bases, with 14 bases between them. Germline CDR1 reads MDHEN; CDR2 reads SYDVKM. The CDR3 here is CASSFFGEVNQETQYF. The CDR3 region has the DNA TGTGCCAGCAGTTTCTTCGGGGAGGTAAACCAAGAGACCCAGTACTTC.

This clonotype was seen a handful of times. The gene calls are TRBV7-9 and TRBJ2-3, with a weak D call TRBD1 (6 bases). CDR3 length: 15 amino acids. Trimming pared 5 bases from V and 3 bases from J, leaving 15 bases between. The germline CDR1 and CDR2 sequences are SEHNR and FQNEAQ (reference sequence). The DNA for the CDR3 is TGTGCCAGCAGCCCGGGACAAGCAATTACAGATACGCAGTATTTT. It specifies CASSPGQAITDTQYF.